This T cell receptor beta chain was recorded in a study of cytomegalovirus exposure and HLA in healthy donors. Overall study: The Caucasian-associated ancestry cluster contained 81% of the 398 genotyped donors.

The PCR contained 60 Vbeta and 13 Jbeta primers. Sequenced by immunoSEQ multiplex PCR; TCRdb stores in-frame clones only, minus some. The sample yields 80,000 to 100,000 clones, about three quarters seen once. The donors gave bone marrow, and they were healthy. This CDR3 has 19 amino acids. Looked up from germline, CDR1 is SEHNR and CDR2 is FQNEAQ (reference sequence). Unmatched junction bases numbered 13, after V lost 1 base and J lost 2 bases. Sequenced material: PBMCs. This TCR derives from a man aged 35-49 years in good health and CMV-seronegative. This chain connects TRBV7-9 to TRBJ2-3; 9 positions match TRBD1. The CDR3 is CASSLGLFTGQGSTDTQYF. CDR3 sequence (DNA): TGTGCCAGCAGCTTAGGGTTGTTCACGGGACAGGGATCCACAGATACGCAGTATTTT.